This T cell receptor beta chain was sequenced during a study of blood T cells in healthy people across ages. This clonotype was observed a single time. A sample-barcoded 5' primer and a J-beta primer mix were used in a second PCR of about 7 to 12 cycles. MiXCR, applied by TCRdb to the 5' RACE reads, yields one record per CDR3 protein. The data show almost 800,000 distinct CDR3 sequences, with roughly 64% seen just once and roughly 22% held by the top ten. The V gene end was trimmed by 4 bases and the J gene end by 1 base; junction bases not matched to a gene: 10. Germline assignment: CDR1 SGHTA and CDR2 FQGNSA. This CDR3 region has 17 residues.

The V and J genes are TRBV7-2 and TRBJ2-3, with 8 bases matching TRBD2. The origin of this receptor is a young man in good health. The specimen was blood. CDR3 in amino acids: CASSWGRTSLRTDTQYF. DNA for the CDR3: TGTGCCAGCAGCTGGGGAAGGACTAGCCTTCGCACAGATACGCAGTATTTT.